This T cell receptor (beta chain) comes out of a study of T cell responses to AZD1222 COVID-19 vaccine. Sequencing was performed with immunoSEQ multiplex PCR; in TCRdb, only in-frame clones are kept and a portion is missing. The table lists 100,000 to 150,000 clones, around nine tenths of them singletons, with approximately 1.2% in the top ten. The CDR3 sequence is 16 residues long. Germline V lookup: CDR1 SGHTS, CDR2 YDEGEE. The trim removed 0 bases at V and 2 bases at J, leaving 6 bases unmatched. The sample consisted of peripheral blood, taken 28 days after the second AZD1222 dose. This TCR was recovered from an adult who received the AZD1222 COVID-19 vaccine. This chain links TRBV5-8 with TRBJ2-5, with 8 positions matching TRBD2. The DNA for the CDR3 is TGTGCCAGCAGCTTGGGCCAAGGGACTAGACAAGAGACCCAGTACTTC. Protein sequence: CASSLGQGTRQETQYF.